This T cell receptor beta chain was observed in a study of T cells expressing NK-cell markers (TCRdb year 2020). A note on the overall study: TCR beta-chain repertoires were profiled in sorted CD3+CD56+NKG2C+, CD3+CD56+NKG2C- and CD3+CD56-NKG2C+ T-cell subsets from eight donors. Among the eight sequenced donors, only one was HCMV-seronegative, while the other seven were HCMV-seropositive. Randomly selected healthy volunteers, three men and five women, were used as the eight sequenced donors. Libraries were sequenced as 2 x 150 bp reads on Illumina HiSeq 2000/2500, MiSeq or NextSeq.

Spanning cysteine to phenylalanine, the CDR3 consists of 16 amino acids. Nucleotide data are not available. As encoded in the germline V gene, CDR1 is MNHEY while CDR2 is SVGAGI. A commercial ELISA kit detecting HCMV-specific IgG in serum was used to determine HCMV serostatus. Peripheral blood mononuclear cells were isolated from blood by Ficoll density gradient centrifugation. On the study overall, not on this receptor specifically: Whether the expanded NKG2C-expressing T cell clones were specific for HCMV antigens remained unclear. In six donors, the dominant CD3+CD56+NKG2C+ clonotypes ranked among the top 10 CD8+ clonotypes, making up about 1.0-8% of CD8+ T cells. Those dominant clonotypes were again the most abundant among CD3+CD56-NKG2C+ cells in a few donors, at about 28.3-60.1%.

Of note for this clonotype: Its antigen remains undetermined.

Sequencer: Illumina HiSeq 2000. TCR beta cDNA libraries were made by 5'RACE template switching that added a universal primer site and unique molecular identifiers. Priming for cDNA synthesis came from the TCR beta constant segment, and two successive PCR amplification steps followed. As for the authors' bioinformatics: MIGEC handled demultiplexing of the reads and grouping by UMI, while MiTCR was used to assemble and quantify clonotypes. Only TCR cDNA sequences supported by at least two reads were kept to exclude erroneous sequences. Downstream repertoire analysis used the tcR package, and clonotypes were matched across fractions by CDR3 nucleotide sequence plus V segment. Antigen specificity was annotated against VDJdb with VDJmatch, allowing one amino acid substitution in CDR3. The reads underwent TCRdb reprocessing, giving one record for each CDR3 protein sequence and no DNA. The V and J calls reflect TCRdb's pipeline rather than the authors' work. The data table for this sample lists about 550,000 distinct CDR3 sequences. Approximately 3.6% of the sample is in the top ten clones.

The material sequenced was blood T cells: a sorted CD56 or NKG2C T cell subset, CD4+ or CD8+ T cells, or bulk PBMC T cells (not recorded which). This clonotype was sampled from a man younger than 30 in good health. Donor details come from another sample of the same person, matched by shared clones. The chain links TRBV6-5 with TRBJ1-2; TCRdb's D gene call, TRBD1, goes unchecked for lack of DNA. The CDR3 sequence is CASSFNQQGTNYGYTF.